This T cell receptor (beta chain) was sequenced for a study of shared clonotypes between healthy human individuals. CD4+ cell separation produced CD45RA+ naive and CD45RA-negative memory subsets. Per the authors' pipeline: Because ImmunoSEQ provided only junction sequences with no quality scores, the filtering differed. Repertoires were generated with immunoSEQ multiplex PCR, while TCRdb's copy carries only in-frame clones and drops some. V, J and clone size reflect that table, while D and trimming were determined from the DNA. Among over a million clones listed, 95% to 97% were seen once. The CDR3 totals 14 residues. The V gene lost 5 bases and the J gene lost 2 bases, with 12 bases spanning the gap. CDR1 is SNHLY, CDR2 FYNNEI, per germline.

This rearrangement joins TRBV2 to TRBJ2-5; D unclear. The sequencing sample was made of naive CD4+ T cells sorted from blood. Described subset: CD45RA+ positively selected. This receptor was identified in a man under 40 in good health. The CDR3 bases are TGTGCCAGCAGTAGAGAGACGGTACAAGAGACCCAGTACTTC. It is translated as CASSRETVQETQYF. The full variable domain, its missing parts supplied by reference TRBV2 and TRBJ2-5, is EPEVTQTPSHQVTQMGQEVILRCVPISNHLYFYWYRQILGQKVEFLVSFYNNEISEKSEIFDDQFSVERPDGSNFTLKIRSTKLEDSAMYFCASSRETVQETQYFGPGTRLLVL.